Listed here are 25 T cell receptor beta chains from one sample, sequenced in a study of blood T cell repertoires in COVID-19. Using immunoSEQ multiplex PCR, the repertoire was profiled, and TCRdb retains in-frame clones only, with some absent. Of about 210,000 clones detected, about 80% appear once; the ten largest clones hold over 6.5%. The sequenced material came from peripheral blood. These receptor sequences come from a woman of 80 years or more with COVID-19, enrolled during active disease.

CDR3 nucleotides: TGTGCCAGCTCAGCCAGCGAAGGGGATGAAGCTTTCTTT. As protein: CASSASEGDEAFF. The chain joins TRBV18 to TRBJ1-1; a possible D gene is TRBD1 (5 bases). The V end was cut by 5 bases, the J end by 7 bases, with 14 bases between. The CDR3 contains 13 residues. Germline loops: CDR1 KGHSH, CDR2 LQKENI. Complete variable domain (other parts from reference TRBV18 and TRBJ1-1): NAGVMQNPRHLVRRRGQEARLRCSPMKGHSHVYWYRQLPEEGLKFMVYLQKENIIDESGMPKERFSAEFPKEGPSILRIQQVVRGDSAAYFCASSASEGDEAFFGQGTRLTVV.

The chain combines TRBV5-3 with TRBJ2-1; a possible D gene is TRBD2 (5 bases). TRBV5-3 is an ORF, with its function uncertain. This CDR3 is 11 amino acids long. V gave up 9 bases and J gave up 7 bases, with 11 bases separating them. CDR3 protein: CAKLVANEQFF. The CDR3 DNA follows: TGTGCCAAACTAGTAGCGAATGAGCAGTTCTTC.

The CDR3 region has the DNA TGTGCCAGCAGCGAACAGAGAAGTAATTCACCCCTCCACTTT. Amino acid sequence: CASSEQRSNSPLHF. This chain links TRBV7-2 with TRBJ1-6; D is uncertain. Germline V gene lookup returns CDR1 SGHTA and CDR2 FQGNSA. Trimming stripped 5 bases from V and 6 bases from J, with 11 bases between. The length of the CDR3 is 14 residues.

This clone showed up just once. The genes are TRBV5-1 and TRBJ1-2, with 8 bases identical to TRBD1. CDR1 and CDR2 (germline): SGHRS, YFSETQ. The CDR3 contains 13 residues. V was pared by 4 bases and J by 7 bases, with 6 bases of the junction left unmatched. The CDR3 DNA follows: TGCGCCAGCAGCGTGGACAGGGCGCGTGGCTACACCTTC. This gives the protein CASSVDRARGYTF.

The chain carries TRBV7-2 and TRBJ2-2; TRBD1 matches 10 bases. V shed 5 bases, J shed 1 base, and the junction held 4 bases outside the gene matches. The CDR3 sequence is 16 residues long. Germline CDR1 SGHTA, CDR2 FQGNSA. CDR3 in DNA: TGTGCCAGCAGCCATGACAGGGGGCGGAACACCGGGGAGCTGTTTTTT. It translates to CASSHDRGRNTGELFF.

The V and J genes are TRBV24-1 and TRBJ2-1, with D tentatively TRBD2 (5 bases). Germline loops: CDR1 KGHDR, CDR2 SFDVKD. This CDR3 is built from 16 residues. The V end lost 0 bases, the J end lost 0 bases, and 8 bases lay between the germline ends. CDR3 in amino acids: CATSDLSSRSYNEQFF. The CDR3 DNA is TGTGCCACCAGTGATTTGTCTAGCCGCTCCTACAATGAGCAGTTCTTC.

For this clone: Different DNA sequences within this sample yield the same CDR3. The gene calls are TRBV18 and TRBJ2-7, with 10 bases aligning to TRBD2. CDR1 is KGHSH and CDR2 is LQKENI in the germline V gene. V dropped 3 bases and J dropped 4; count of bases not matched to a gene: 6. There are 15 residues in the CDR3. DNA of the CDR3: TGTGCCAGCTCACCGGCTAGCGGGAGTAGTTACGAGCAGTACTTC. Translating gives CASSPASGSSYEQYF.

The CDR3 DNA is TGTGCCAGCAGCCAAACAGTGGACTATGGCTACACCTTC. Translating it yields CASSQTVDYGYTF. The chain couples TRBV3-1 (or the pseudogene TRBV3-2) to TRBJ1-2; D uncertain. CDR1 LGHDT and CDR2 YNNKEL come from the germline V gene (reference sequence). V gave up 2 bases and J gave up 3 bases, with 7 bases separating them. This CDR3 comprises 13 residues.

Here the CDR3 reads CATGGGAVGEQFF. The CDR3 bases are TGTGCCACCGGAGGAGGGGCCGTCGGTGAGCAGTTCTTC. V and J are TRBV7-3 and TRBJ2-1, with D possibly TRBD2 on 6 matching bases. Between the trimmed V and J ends, which lost 10 bases and 9 bases, there was a span of 19 bases. Looked up from germline, CDR1 is SGHTA and CDR2 is FQGTGA. The CDR3 covers 13 residues.

There are a few counts of this clone. The chain couples TRBV6-2 or TRBV6-3 to TRBJ2-7, with D unresolved. CDR1 is MNHEY and CDR2 is SVGEGT in the germline V gene. This CDR3 has 11 residues. V was trimmed by 6 bases and J by 6 bases, leaving 9 bases between them. CDR3 in DNA: TGTGCCAGCAGCACTTTTCGCGAGCAGTACTTC. Translated: CASSTFREQYF.

The chain has TRBV9 and TRBJ1-4, with 7 bases fitting TRBD1. The CDR3 extends over 16 amino acids. Germline assignment: CDR1 SGDLS and CDR2 YYNGEE. V trimming: 4 bases; J trimming: 3 bases; junction bases outside the gene matches: 9. The CDR3 spells CASSYGRGLANEKLFF. The CDR3 DNA reads TGTGCCAGCAGCTACGGGAGGGGGCTGGCTAATGAAAAACTGTTTTTT.

This chain connects TRBV5-1 to TRBJ2-3, with a tentative D call TRBD2 (6 bases). CDR1 and CDR2 from the germline V gene are SGHRS and YFSETQ. The V end lost 4 bases, the J end lost 5 bases, and 14 bases lay between the germline ends. The CDR3 covers 14 residues. CDR3 sequence (DNA): TGCGCCAGCAGCCCGGGGGACCCTCAAGATACGCAGTATTTT. Its protein is CASSPGDPQDTQYF.

The chain couples TRBV18 to TRBJ1-1, with D unclear. Germline V gene lookup returns CDR1 KGHSH and CDR2 LQKENI. The CDR3 totals 14 residues. V lost 2 bases and J lost 4, with 11 bases in between. CDR3 amino acids: CASSPAGGSTEAFF. The CDR3, as DNA: TGTGCCAGCTCACCAGCGGGAGGGAGCACTGAAGCTTTCTTT. The full variable domain, rest sourced from reference TRBV18 and TRBJ1-1, is NAGVMQNPRHLVRRRGQEARLRCSPMKGHSHVYWYRQLPEEGLKFMVYLQKENIIDESGMPKERFSAEFPKEGPSILRIQQVVRGDSAAYFCASSPAGGSTEAFFGQGTRLTVV.

The gene calls are TRBV9 and TRBJ1-5, with D unclear. Trimming left V 3 bases short and J 0 bases short, with 10 bases between. In germline, CDR1 is SGDLS, CDR2 YYNGEE. The CDR3 extends over 15 amino acids. CDR3 nucleotides: TGTGCCAGCAGCGATGGGAGGCTTAGCAATCAGCCCCAGCATTTT. Amino acids: CASSDGRLSNQPQHF.

The chain employs TRBV5-4 and TRBJ1-3; 7 nucleotides align to TRBD1. The CDR3 runs to 15 residues. V was clipped by 4 bases and J by 2 bases; unmatched bases: 6. Germline V CDR1 and CDR2: SGHNT, YYREEE (reference sequence). CDR3 loop: CASSPQGDTGNTIYF. CDR3 DNA: TGTGCCAGCAGCCCCCAGGGGGATACTGGAAACACCATATATTTT.

The CDR3 DNA reads as TGCGCCAGCAGACCAGCGGAATCTAACTATGGCTACACCTTC. It specifies CASRPAESNYGYTF. This chain links TRBV4-1 with TRBJ1-2, with D unclear. In germline, CDR1 is MGHRA, CDR2 YSYEKL. This CDR3 comprises 14 residues. Trimming cost V 6 bases and J 0 bases, with 11 bases left between them.

This chain uses TRBV9 with TRBJ2-1, with 10 bases matching TRBD2. Trimming at V came to 0 bases and at J to 10 bases, leaving 7 bases not matched to a gene. Germline lookup yields CDR1 SGDLS and CDR2 YYNGEE. CDR3 length: 15 amino acids. The CDR3 DNA reads TGTGCCAGCAGCGTAGGGCTAGCGGGAGCTAAGGAGCAGTTCTTC. Its protein product is CASSVGLAGAKEQFF.

The chain employs TRBV10-3 and TRBJ2-2; TRBD2 aligns across 8 bases. The V and J ends lost 7 bases and 3 bases, in that order; junction bases with no gene match: 4. The CDR3 runs to 14 residues. In germline, CDR1 is ENHRY, CDR2 SYGVKD. CDR3 bases: TGTGCCATCAAAAGCGGGAGTGACACCGGGGAGCTGTTTTTT. Its translation is CAIKSGSDTGELFF.

This chain links TRBV2 with TRBJ2-1; D is possibly TRBD2 (6 bases). The V gene lost 6 bases and the J gene lost 5 bases, with 8 bases spanning the gap. Germline CDR1 SNHLY, CDR2 FYNNEI. The CDR3 runs to 12 residues. This CDR3 is CASRGLDNEQFF. CDR3 sequence (DNA): TGTGCCAGCAGGGGACTGGACAATGAGCAGTTCTTC.

The rearrangement joins TRBV11-1 to TRBJ2-7; 7 nucleotides align to TRBD1. J gave up 3 bases and V 2 bases, and 7 bases lay outside the gene matches. CDR1 and CDR2 (germline): SGHAT, FQDESV (reference sequence). This CDR3 is built from 15 residues. CDR3 loop: CASSLTRGPGYEQYF. The CDR3 DNA sequence: TGTGCCAGCAGCTTAACAAGGGGGCCAGGCTACGAGCAGTACTTC.

The chain links TRBV5-1 to TRBJ1-3; possible D gene TRBD1, 5 bases. Trimming removed 4 bases from V and 0 bases from J, with 17 bases in between. The length of the CDR3 is 17 residues. Looked up from germline, CDR1 is SGHRS and CDR2 is YFSETQ. The CDR3 nucleotides read TGCGCCAGCAGCCCGCTCCCTCAGGGAATCTCTGGAAACACCATATATTTT. Residues: CASSPLPQGISGNTIYF.

The chain couples TRBV19 to TRBJ1-1, with 7 positions matching TRBD1. Germline V lookup: CDR1 LNHDA, CDR2 SQIVND (reference sequence). V was clipped by 1 base and J by 6 bases; unmatched bases: 17. The CDR3 covers 18 residues. The CDR3 sequence: CASSIVTGATLFAAEAFF. CDR3 sequence (DNA): TGTGCCAGTAGTATAGTAACAGGGGCGACCCTTTTTGCGGCTGAAGCTTTCTTT.

The chain couples TRBV10-3 to TRBJ2-1; 9 bases line up with TRBD1. This CDR3 region has 15 residues. CDR1 ENHRY and CDR2 SYGVKD come from the germline V gene. V trimming: 11 bases; J trimming: 7 bases; junction bases outside the gene matches: 15. The CDR3 nucleotides read TGTGCCGGAGGCTCGAGGGACAGGGATTCGAATGAGCAGTTCTTC. It yields the protein CAGGSRDRDSNEQFF.

The chain uses TRBV6-5 and TRBJ2-2; unclear D gene. The CDR3 sequence is 12 residues long. The V end was cut by 7 bases, the J end by 6 bases, with 9 bases between. From germline, CDR1 is MNHEY and CDR2 SVGAGI. This CDR3 reads CASTPVSGELFF. Here the CDR3 DNA reads TGTGCCAGCACCCCCGTGTCCGGGGAGCTGTTTTTT.

The J gene is TRBJ1-6, the V gene TRBV11-2, with TRBD1 matching 7 bases. With V trimmed by 5 bases and J by 8 bases, 6 bases remained unmatched. This CDR3 is built from 14 residues. Germline V CDR1 and CDR2: SGHAT, FQNNGV. CDR3: CASSLMTGYSPLHF. DNA for the CDR3: TGTGCCAGCAGCCTAATGACAGGGTATTCACCCCTCCACTTT.